This T cell receptor (beta chain) was found in a study of identical twins. On this clonotype: Its antigen is currently unknown.

Findings and caveats of the study: Beta clonotypes that were abundant in cord blood contained fewer insertions, a pattern absent from memory repertoires.

Each CDR3 protein gets one entry after TCRdb re-called the 5' RACE reads with MiXCR. The repertoire consists of roughly 1.6 million distinct CDR3 sequences, with less than 40% occurring once and the leading ten covering about 0.3%. The CDR3 is 11 residues long. CDR1 is DFQATT, CDR2 SNEGSKA, per germline (reference sequence). Deletions cut 6 bases from V and 6 bases from J, with 8 bases between. Sequencing used cord blood. This TCR was recovered from a newborn girl in good health. V is TRBV20-1 and J is TRBJ1-4; no definite D call. The CDR3 DNA reads as TGCAGTGCGGGCCTCGATGAAAAACTGTTTTTT. Protein product: CSAGLDEKLFF.